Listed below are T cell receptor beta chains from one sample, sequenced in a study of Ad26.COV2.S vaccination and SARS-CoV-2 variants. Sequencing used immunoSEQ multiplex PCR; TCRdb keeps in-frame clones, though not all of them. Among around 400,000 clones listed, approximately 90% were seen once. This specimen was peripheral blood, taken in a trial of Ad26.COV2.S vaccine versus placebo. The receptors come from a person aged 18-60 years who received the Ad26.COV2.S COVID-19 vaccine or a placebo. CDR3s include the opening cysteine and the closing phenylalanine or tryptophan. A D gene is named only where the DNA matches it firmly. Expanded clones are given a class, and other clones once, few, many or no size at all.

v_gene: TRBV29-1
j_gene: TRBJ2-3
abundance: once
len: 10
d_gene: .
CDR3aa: CSVGLDTQYF
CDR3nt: TGCAGCGTTGGGTTAGATACGCAGTATTTT

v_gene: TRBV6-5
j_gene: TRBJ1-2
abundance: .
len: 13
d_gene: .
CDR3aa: CASTINSNYGYTF
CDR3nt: TGTGCCAGCACCATTAATTCAAACTATGGCTACACCTTC

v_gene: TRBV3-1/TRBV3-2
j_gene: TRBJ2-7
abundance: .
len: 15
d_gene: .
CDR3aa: CASSQDGVASYEQYF
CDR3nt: TGTGCCAGCAGCCAAGATGGGGTCGCTTCCTACGAGCAGTACTTC

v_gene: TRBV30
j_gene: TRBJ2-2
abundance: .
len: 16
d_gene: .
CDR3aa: CAWDYPRGLDTGELFF
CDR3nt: TGTGCCTGGGATTATCCCAGGGGTTTGGACACCGGGGAGCTGTTTTTT

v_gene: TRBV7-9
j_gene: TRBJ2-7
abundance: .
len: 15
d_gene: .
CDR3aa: CASSLAGAPSYEQYF
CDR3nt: TGTGCCAGCAGCTTAGCAGGGGCTCCCTCCTACGAGCAGTACTTC

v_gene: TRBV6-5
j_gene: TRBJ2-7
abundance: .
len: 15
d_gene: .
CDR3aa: CASSNAGLYYYEQYF
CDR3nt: TGTGCCAGCAGTAACGCGGGACTTTATTACTACGAGCAGTACTTC

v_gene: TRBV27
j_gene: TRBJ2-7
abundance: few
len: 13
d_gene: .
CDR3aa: CASTAPATYEQYF
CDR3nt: TGTGCCAGCACCGCTCCGGCTACCTACGAGCAGTACTTC

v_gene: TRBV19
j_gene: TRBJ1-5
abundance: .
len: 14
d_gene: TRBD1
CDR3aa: CASSKTGVAQPQHF
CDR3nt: TGTGCCAGTAGTAAAACAGGGGTCGCTCAGCCCCAGCATTTT

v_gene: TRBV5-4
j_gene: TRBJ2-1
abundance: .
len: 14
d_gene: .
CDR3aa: CASSLGTNYNEQFF
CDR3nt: TGTGCCAGCAGCCTGGGGACGAATTACAATGAGCAGTTCTTC

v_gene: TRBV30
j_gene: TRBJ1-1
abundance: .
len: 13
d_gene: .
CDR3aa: CASAGRMNTEAFF
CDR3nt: TGTGCCTCCGCGGGACGGATGAACACTGAAGCTTTCTTT

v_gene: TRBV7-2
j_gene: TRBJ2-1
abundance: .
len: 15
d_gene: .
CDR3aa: CASRGDLGGYNEQFF
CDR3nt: TGTGCCAGCAGAGGGGACTTGGGGGGATACAATGAGCAGTTCTTC

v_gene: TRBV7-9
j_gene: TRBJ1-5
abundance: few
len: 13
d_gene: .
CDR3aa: CASSLDTNQPQHF
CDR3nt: TGTGCCAGCAGCTTAGACACCAATCAGCCCCAGCATTTT

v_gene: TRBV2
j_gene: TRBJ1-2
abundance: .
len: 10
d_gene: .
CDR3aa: CANDRKGYTF
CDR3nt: TGTGCCAATGACCGGAAAGGCTACACCTTC

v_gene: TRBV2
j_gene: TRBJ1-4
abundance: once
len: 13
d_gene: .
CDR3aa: CASSAMIGEKLFF
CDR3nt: TGTGCCAGCAGTGCTATGATAGGTGAAAAACTGTTTTTT

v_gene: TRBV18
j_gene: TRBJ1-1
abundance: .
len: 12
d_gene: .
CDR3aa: CASSPVRAEAFF
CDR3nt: TGTGCCAGCTCACCCGTTAGGGCTGAAGCTTTCTTT

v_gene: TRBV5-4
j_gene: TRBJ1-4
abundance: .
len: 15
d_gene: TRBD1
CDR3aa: CASSSNRGNNEKLFF
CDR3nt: TGTGCCAGCAGCTCCAACAGGGGAAATAATGAAAAACTGTTTTTT

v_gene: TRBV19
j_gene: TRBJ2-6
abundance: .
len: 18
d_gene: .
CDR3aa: CASSASPGLTSGANVLTF
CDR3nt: TGTGCCAGTAGTGCCTCCCCCGGATTGACTTCGGGGGCCAACGTCCTGACTTTC

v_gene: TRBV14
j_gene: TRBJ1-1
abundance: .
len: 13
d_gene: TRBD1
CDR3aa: CASSPKDRGQAFF
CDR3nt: TGTGCCAGCAGCCCGAAAGACAGGGGCCAAGCTTTCTTT

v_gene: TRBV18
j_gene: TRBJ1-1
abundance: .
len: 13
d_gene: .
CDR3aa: CASSLGAITEAFF
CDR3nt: TGTGCCAGCTCTCTCGGAGCGATCACTGAAGCTTTCTTT

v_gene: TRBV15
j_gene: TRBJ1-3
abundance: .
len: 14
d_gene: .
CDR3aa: CATRTTGSGNTIYF
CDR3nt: TGTGCCACCCGAACGACAGGATCTGGAAACACCATATATTTT

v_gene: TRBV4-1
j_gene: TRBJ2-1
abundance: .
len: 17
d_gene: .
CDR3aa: CASSQEGLLSSYNEQFF
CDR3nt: TGCGCCAGCAGCCAGGAAGGACTCCTAAGCTCCTACAATGAGCAGTTCTTC

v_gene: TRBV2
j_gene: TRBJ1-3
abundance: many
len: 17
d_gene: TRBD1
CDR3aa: CASRPGQGLSRGNTIYF
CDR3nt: TGTGCCAGCAGACCCGGACAGGGATTAAGTAGAGGAAACACCATATATTTT

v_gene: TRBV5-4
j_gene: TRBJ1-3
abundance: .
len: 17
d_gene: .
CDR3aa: CASSHNKDPFSGNTIYF
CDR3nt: TGTGCCAGCAGCCATAATAAAGACCCATTTTCTGGAAACACCATATATTTT

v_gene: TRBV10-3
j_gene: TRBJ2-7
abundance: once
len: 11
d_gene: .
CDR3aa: CATYKPYEQYF
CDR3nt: TGTGCCACCTACAAGCCCTACGAGCAGTACTTC

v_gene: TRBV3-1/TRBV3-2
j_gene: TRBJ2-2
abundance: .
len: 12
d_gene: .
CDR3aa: CASSQAGGELFF
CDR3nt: TGTGCCAGCAGCCAAGCTGGCGGGGAGCTGTTTTTT

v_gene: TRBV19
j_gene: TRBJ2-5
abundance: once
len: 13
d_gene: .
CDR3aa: CASTPTGRETQYF
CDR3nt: TGTGCCAGTACTCCTACAGGGAGGGAGACCCAGTACTTC

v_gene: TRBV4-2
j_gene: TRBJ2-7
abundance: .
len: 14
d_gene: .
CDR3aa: CASSQDDRNYEQYF
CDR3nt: TGTGCCAGCAGCCAAGACGACCGAAACTACGAGCAGTACTTC

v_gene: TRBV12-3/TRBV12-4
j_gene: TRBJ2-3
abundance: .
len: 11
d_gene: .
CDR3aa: CASSSWNTQYF
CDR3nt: TGTGCCAGCAGCAGTTGGAATACGCAGTATTTT

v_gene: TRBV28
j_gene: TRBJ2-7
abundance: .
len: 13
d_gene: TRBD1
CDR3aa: CASRTGNSYEQYF
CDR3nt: TGTGCCAGCAGGACAGGGAATTCCTACGAGCAGTACTTC

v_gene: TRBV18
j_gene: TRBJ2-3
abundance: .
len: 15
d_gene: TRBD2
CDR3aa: CASSPDPAGGNTQYF
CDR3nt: TGTGCCAGCTCCCCCGATCCTGCGGGAGGAAATACGCAGTATTTT

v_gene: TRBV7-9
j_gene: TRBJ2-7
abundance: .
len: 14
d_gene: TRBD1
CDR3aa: CASSLSSGQGPVDF
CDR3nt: TGTGCCAGCAGCTTGTCATCTGGACAGGGTCCTGTAGACTTC

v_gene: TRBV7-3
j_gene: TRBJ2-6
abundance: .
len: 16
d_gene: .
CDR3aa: CASSLISNSGANVLTF
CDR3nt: TGTGCCAGCAGCTTAATCTCTAACTCTGGGGCCAACGTCCTGACTTTC

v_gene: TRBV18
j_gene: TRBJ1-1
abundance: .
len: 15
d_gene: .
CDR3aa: CASSPLGHQNTEAFF
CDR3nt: TGTGCCAGCTCACCATTGGGACACCAGAACACTGAAGCTTTCTTT

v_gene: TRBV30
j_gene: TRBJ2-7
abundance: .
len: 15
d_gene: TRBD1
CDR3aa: CAWRDHRGPSYEQYF
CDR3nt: TGTGCCTGGAGAGACCACAGGGGCCCGTCCTACGAGCAGTACTTC

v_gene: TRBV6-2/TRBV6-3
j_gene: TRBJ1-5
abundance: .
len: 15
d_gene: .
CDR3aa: CASSHGGISNQPQHF
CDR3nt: TGTGCCAGCAGTCACGGGGGGATAAGCAATCAGCCCCAGCATTTT

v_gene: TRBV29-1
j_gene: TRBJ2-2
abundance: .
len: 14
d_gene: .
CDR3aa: CSVEPRGNTGELFF
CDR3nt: TGCAGCGTTGAACCCAGGGGGAACACCGGGGAGCTGTTTTTT

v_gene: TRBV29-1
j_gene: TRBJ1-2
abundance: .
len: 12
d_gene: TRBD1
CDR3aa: CSEGTELYGYTF
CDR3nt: TGCAGCGAGGGGACAGAACTCTATGGCTACACCTTC

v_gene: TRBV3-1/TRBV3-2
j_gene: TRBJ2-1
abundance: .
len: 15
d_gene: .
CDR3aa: CASSQFRGSRRMQFF
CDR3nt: TGTGCCAGCAGCCAGTTCCGGGGCTCCAGACGGATGCAGTTCTTC

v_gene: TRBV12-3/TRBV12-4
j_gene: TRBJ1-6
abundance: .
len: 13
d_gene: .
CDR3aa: CASSSGSNSPLHF
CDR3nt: TGTGCCAGCAGTTCAGGATCTAATTCACCCCTCCACTTT

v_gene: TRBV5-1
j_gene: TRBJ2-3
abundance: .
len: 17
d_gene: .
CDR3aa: CASSLVGSHAGGDTQYF
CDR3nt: TGCGCCAGCAGCTTGGTAGGGTCCCACGCCGGGGGAGATACGCAGTATTTT

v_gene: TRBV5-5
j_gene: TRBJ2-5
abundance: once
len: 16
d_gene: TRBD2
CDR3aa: CASSSGLAGLQETQYF
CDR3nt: TGTGCCAGCAGTTCCGGACTAGCGGGTCTCCAAGAGACCCAGTACTTC

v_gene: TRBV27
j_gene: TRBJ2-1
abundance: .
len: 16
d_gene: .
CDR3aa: CASTMNRDVIYNEQFF
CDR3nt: TGTGCCAGCACCATGAACAGGGACGTAATTTACAATGAGCAGTTCTTC

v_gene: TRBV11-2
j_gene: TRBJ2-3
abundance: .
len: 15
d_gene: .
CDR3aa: CASSTDGGGTDTQYF
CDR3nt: TGTGCCAGCAGCACCGATGGGGGAGGCACAGATACGCAGTATTTT

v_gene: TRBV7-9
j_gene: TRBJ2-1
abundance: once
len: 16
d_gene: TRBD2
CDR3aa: CASTSWGTKAYNEQFF
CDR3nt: TGTGCCAGCACCTCCTGGGGGACTAAGGCCTACAATGAGCAGTTCTTC

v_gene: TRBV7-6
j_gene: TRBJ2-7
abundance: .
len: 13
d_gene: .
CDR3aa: CASSPNPQDEQYF
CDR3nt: TGTGCCAGCAGCCCGAACCCCCAGGACGAGCAGTACTTC

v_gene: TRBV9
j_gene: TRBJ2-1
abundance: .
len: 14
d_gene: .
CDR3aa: CASKPTSSGDEQFF
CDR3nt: TGTGCCAGCAAGCCTACTAGCTCCGGCGATGAGCAGTTCTTC

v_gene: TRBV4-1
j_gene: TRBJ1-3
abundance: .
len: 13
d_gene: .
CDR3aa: CASSVRLGNTIYF
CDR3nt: TGCGCCAGCAGTGTCCGTTTAGGAAACACCATATATTTT

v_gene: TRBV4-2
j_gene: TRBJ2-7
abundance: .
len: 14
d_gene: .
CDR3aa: CASSPRDSSYEQYF
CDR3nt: TGTGCCAGCAGCCCCCGGGACTCCTCCTACGAGCAGTACTTC

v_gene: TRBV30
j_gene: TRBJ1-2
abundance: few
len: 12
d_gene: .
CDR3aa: CAWARDSYGYTF
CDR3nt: TGTGCCTGGGCCAGGGATTCCTATGGCTACACCTTC

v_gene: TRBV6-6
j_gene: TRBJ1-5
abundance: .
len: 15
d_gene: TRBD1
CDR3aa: CASRDGTGRNQPQHF
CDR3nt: TGTGCCAGCAGAGACGGGACAGGGAGGAATCAGCCCCAGCATTTT

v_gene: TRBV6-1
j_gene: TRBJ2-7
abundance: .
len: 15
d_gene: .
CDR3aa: CASSEGGKWAVEQYF
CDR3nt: TGTGCCAGCAGTGAAGGGGGGAAATGGGCGGTTGAGCAGTACTTC